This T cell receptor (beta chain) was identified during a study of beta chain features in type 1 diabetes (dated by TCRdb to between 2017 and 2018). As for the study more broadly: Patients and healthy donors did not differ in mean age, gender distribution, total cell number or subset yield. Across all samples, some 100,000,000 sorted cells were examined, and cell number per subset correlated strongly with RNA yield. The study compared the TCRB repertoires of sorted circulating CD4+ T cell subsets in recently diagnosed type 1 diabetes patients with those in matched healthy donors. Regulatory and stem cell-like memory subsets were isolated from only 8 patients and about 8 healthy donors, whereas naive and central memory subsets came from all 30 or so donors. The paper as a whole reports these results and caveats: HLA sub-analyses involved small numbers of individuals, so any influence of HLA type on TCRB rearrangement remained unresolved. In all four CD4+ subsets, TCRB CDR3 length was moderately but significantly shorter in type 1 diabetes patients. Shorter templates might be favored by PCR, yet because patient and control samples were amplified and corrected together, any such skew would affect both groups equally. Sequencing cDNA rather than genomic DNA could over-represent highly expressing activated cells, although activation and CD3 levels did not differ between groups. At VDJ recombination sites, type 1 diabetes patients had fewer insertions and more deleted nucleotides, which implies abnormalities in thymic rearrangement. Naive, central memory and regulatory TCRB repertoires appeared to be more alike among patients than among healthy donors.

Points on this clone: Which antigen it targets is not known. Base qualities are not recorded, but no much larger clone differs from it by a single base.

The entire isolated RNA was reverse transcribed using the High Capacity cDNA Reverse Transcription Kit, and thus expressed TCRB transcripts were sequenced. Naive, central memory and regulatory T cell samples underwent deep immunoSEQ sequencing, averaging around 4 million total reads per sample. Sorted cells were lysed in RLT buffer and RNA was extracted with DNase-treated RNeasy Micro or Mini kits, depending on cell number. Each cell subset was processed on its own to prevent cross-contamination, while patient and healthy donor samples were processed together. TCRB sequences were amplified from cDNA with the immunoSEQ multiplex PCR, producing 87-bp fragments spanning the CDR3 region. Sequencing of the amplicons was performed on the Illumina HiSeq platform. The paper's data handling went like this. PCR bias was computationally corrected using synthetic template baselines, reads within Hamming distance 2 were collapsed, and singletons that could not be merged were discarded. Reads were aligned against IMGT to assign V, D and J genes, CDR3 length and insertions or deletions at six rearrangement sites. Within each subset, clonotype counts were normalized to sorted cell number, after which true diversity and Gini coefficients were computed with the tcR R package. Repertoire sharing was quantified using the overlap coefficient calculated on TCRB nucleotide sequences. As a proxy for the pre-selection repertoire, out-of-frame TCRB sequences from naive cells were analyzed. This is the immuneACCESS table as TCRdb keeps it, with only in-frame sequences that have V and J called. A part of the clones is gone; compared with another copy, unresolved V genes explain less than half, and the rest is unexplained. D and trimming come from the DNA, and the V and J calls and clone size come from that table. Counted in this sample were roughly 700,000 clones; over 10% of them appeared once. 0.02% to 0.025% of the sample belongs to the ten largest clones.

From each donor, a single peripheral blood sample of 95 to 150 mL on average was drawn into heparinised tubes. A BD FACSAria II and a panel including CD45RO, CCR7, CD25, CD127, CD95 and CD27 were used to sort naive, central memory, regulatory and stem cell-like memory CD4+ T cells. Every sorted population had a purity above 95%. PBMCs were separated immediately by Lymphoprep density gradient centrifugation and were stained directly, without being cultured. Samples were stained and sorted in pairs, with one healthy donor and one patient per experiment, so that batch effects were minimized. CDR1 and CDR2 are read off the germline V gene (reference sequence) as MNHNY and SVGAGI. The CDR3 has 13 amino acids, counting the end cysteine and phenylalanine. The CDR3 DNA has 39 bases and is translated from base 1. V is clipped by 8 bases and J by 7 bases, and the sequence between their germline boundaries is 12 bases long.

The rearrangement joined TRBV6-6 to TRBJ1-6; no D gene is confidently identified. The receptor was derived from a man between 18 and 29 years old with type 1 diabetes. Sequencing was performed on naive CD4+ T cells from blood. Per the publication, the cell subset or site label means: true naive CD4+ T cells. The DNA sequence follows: TGTGCCAGCTGGACGGATCCGAATTCACCCCTCCACTTT. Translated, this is CASWTDPNSPLHF.